Shown below are 28 T cell receptor beta chains from a single sample sequenced in a study of T cell responses to AZD1222 COVID-19 vaccine. Assay used: immunoSEQ multiplex PCR; TCRdb lists only in-frame clones, some missing. The sample yields 83,000 or so clones, about 82% seen once. The specimen was peripheral blood, collected on day 0 of AZD1222 vaccination. The receptor set was obtained from an adult in good health.

Notes on this clone: Mismatch with germline at one junction end may stem from a read error. V and J are TRBV9 and TRBJ1-1; unclear D gene. This CDR3 has 12 residues. Germline V lookup: CDR1 SGDLS, CDR2 YYNGEE. CDR3 nucleotide sequence: TGTGCCAGCAGCGTAAATTCAGGCTTAGTGATCTTT. Protein sequence: CASSVNSGLVIF. The full variable domain, completed using reference TRBV9 and TRBJ1-1, is DSGVTQTPKHLITATGQRVTLRCSPRSGDLSVYWYQQSLDQGLQFLIQYYNGEERAKGNILERFSAQQFPDLHSELNLSSLELGDSALYFCASSVNSGLVIFGQGTRLTVV.

CDR3 bases: TGTGCCAGCAGCTTTTGGAGGTGGGGGATCAATGAGCAGTTCTTC. Its protein is CASSFWRWGINEQFF. The chain is built from TRBV11-2 and TRBJ2-1; D may correspond to TRBD1 or TRBD2 (5 bases each). The CDR3 totals 15 residues. The germline CDR1 and CDR2 sequences are SGHAT and FQNNGV. With 3 bases removed from V and 6 bases from J, the gap between germline ends came to 15 bases.

This chain joins TRBV11-3 and TRBJ2-7, with TRBD1 matching 8 bases. Per the germline V gene, CDR1 is SGHNT and CDR2 is YENEEA. The J segment lost 2 bases and the V segment lost 1 base, leaving 4 bases of the junction unmatched. The CDR3 runs to 15 residues. The CDR3 region is CASSLAATGAYEQYF. The CDR3 DNA reads as TGTGCCAGCAGCTTAGCTGCGACAGGGGCCTACGAGCAGTACTTC.

The CDR3 nucleotides read TGTGCCAGCAGTTTAAGACAGATGAACACTGAAGCTTTCTTT. Translated: CASSLRQMNTEAFF. V is TRBV28 and J is TRBJ1-1; weak D call: TRBD1 (5 bases). The germline V gene encodes CDR1 MDHEN and CDR2 SYDVKM. The V and J ends lost 2 bases and 0 bases respectively, with 7 bases between them. The CDR3 consists of 14 residues.

This clone was observed once. V is TRBV4-1 and J is TRBJ2-2, with a tentative D call TRBD1 (6 bases). Per the germline V gene, CDR1 is MGHRA and CDR2 is YSYEKL. V was pared by 2 bases and J by 2 bases, with 15 bases between. This CDR3 comprises 17 residues. Here the CDR3 reads CASSQLPRGRNTGELFF. The CDR3 DNA follows: TGCGCCAGCAGCCAACTTCCCAGGGGCCGTAACACCGGGGAGCTGTTTTTT.

The chain is built from TRBV28 and TRBJ2-7; the D gene is possibly TRBD1 (6 bases). The V end lost 6 bases, the J end lost 3 bases, and 12 bases lay between the germline ends. CDR3 length: 13 amino acids. CDR1 and CDR2 from the germline V gene are MDHEN and SYDVKM. The CDR3 spells CASRLTGVYEQYF. The CDR3 region has the DNA TGTGCCAGCAGGTTGACAGGTGTCTACGAGCAGTACTTC.

The chain carries TRBV5-1 and TRBJ1-4; D is perhaps TRBD1 (5 bases). This CDR3 is built from 15 residues. The germline V gene encodes CDR1 SGHRS and CDR2 YFSETQ. The V end lost 4 bases, the J end lost 0 bases, and 10 bases lay between the germline ends. In DNA form, the CDR3 reads TGCGCCAGCAGCGACAGACCTACAACTAATGAAAAACTGTTTTTT. Translation: CASSDRPTTNEKLFF.

The chain carries TRBV7-2 and TRBJ2-1; 15 bases align to TRBD2. V lost 3 bases and J lost 4; bases outside the gene matches: 7. CDR3 length equals 18 residues. Germline CDR1 SGHTA, CDR2 FQGNSA. DNA of the CDR3: TGTGCCAGCAGCTTTCCTCTCGGACTAGCGGGAGGGTACAATGAGCAGTTCTTC. Its protein is CASSFPLGLAGGYNEQFF.

This chain uses TRBV5-1 with TRBJ2-2, with TRBD1 matching 9 bases. This CDR3 has 15 residues. Germline CDR1 SGHRS, CDR2 YFSETQ. The V segment lost 3 bases and the J segment 9 bases; nucleotides outside the gene matches: 9. This CDR3 is CASSSIQTGGRELFF. DNA of the CDR3: TGCGCCAGCAGCTCGATTCAGACAGGGGGTCGGGAGCTGTTTTTT.

This clone was picked up a small number of times. The V gene is TRBV6-5, the J gene TRBJ2-7; D tentatively reads TRBD1 or TRBD2 (7 bases each). Germline V gene sequence: CDR1 MNHEY, CDR2 SVGAGI. V lost 2 bases and J lost 3, with 11 bases in between. The CDR3 totals 14 residues. The CDR3 region is CASSYARGGYEQYF. For the CDR3, the DNA is TGTGCCAGCAGTTACGCCAGGGGGGGCTACGAGCAGTACTTC.

This clone appeared once. CDR3 nucleotides: TGCGCCAGCAGCCAAGGCAGCTTCCCAACTAATGAAAAACTGTTTTTT. Amino acids: CASSQGSFPTNEKLFF. This chain links TRBV4-1 with TRBJ1-4; D is ambiguous. This CDR3 region has 16 residues. CDR1 and CDR2 (germline): MGHRA, YSYEKL. V lost 1 base and J lost 0, with 9 bases in between.

The chain carries TRBV15 and TRBJ2-4, with 8 positions matching TRBD2. V gave up 5 bases and J gave up 2 bases; unmatched junction bases: 11. The germline V gene encodes CDR1 LNHNV and CDR2 YYDKDF (reference sequence). The CDR3 consists of 17 residues. The CDR3 reads CATSGIRTSRTKNIQYF. The CDR3 nucleotides read TGTGCCACCAGCGGAATACGGACTAGCCGGACCAAAAACATTCAGTACTTC.

The chain's CDR3 is CASSQVGGGPQETQYF. The CDR3 DNA follows: TGTGCCAGCAGCCAGGTCGGGGGGGGGCCCCAAGAGACCCAGTACTTC. The chain recombines TRBV7-2 with TRBJ2-5; 8 bases line up with TRBD2. J was trimmed by 1 base and V by 5 bases; bases with no gene match: 9. CDR3 length: 16 residues. The germline V gene has CDR1 SGHTA and CDR2 FQGNSA.

This chain uses TRBV12-5 with TRBJ2-5, with 11 bases matching TRBD1. The germline gives CDR1 LGHNT, CDR2 FRNRAP. Germline trimming cut 5 bases from V and 5 bases from J; bases unmatched to any gene: 10. The CDR3 spans 16 residues. The chain's CDR3 is CASGPGTGGGFETQYF. The CDR3 coding sequence is TGTGCTAGTGGTCCCGGGACAGGGGGAGGTTTTGAGACCCAGTACTTC.

The chain carries TRBV5-1 and TRBJ2-7, with D maybe TRBD2 (5 bases). Trimming shortened V by 0 bases and J by 6 bases, and 7 bases separated the two germline ends. The CDR3 spans 12 residues. Germline CDR1 and CDR2: SGHRS and YFSETQ. CDR3 loop: CASSLDGSEQYF. CDR3 nucleotides: TGCGCCAGCAGCTTGGATGGGAGCGAGCAGTACTTC.

The chain carries TRBV28 and TRBJ2-7, with D possibly TRBD1 on 6 matching bases. The CDR3 runs to 15 residues. CDR1 is MDHEN, CDR2 SYDVKM, per germline. Deletions cut 3 bases from V and 2 bases from J, with 14 bases between. This CDR3 reads CASSLSQGIAYEQYF. The CDR3 DNA reads TGTGCCAGCAGTTTGTCGCAGGGGATCGCCTACGAGCAGTACTTC.

V and J are TRBV27 and TRBJ2-7; a weak D match, TRBD1 (6 bases). V lost 2 bases and J 2 bases, leaving 13 bases between the germline ends. Germline loops: CDR1 MNHEY, CDR2 SMNVEV (reference sequence). The CDR3 sequence is 15 residues long. In nucleotides, the CDR3 is TGTGCCAGCAGTTTAGGTAGTGGGGGCCCCTACGAGCAGTACTTC. Translated: CASSLGSGGPYEQYF.

This clone was recorded only once. The chain combines TRBV3-1 (or the pseudogene TRBV3-2) with TRBJ2-3; D is ambiguous. The V end lost 1 base, the J end lost 0 bases, and 11 bases lay between the germline ends. The CDR3 covers 16 residues. Per germline, CDR1 LGHDT and CDR2 YNNKEL (reference sequence). The chain's CDR3 is CASSQVGVSSTDTQYF. CDR3 in DNA: TGTGCCAGCAGCCAAGTGGGCGTCTCTAGCACAGATACGCAGTATTTT.

The genes are TRBV27 and TRBJ1-1; possible D gene TRBD1, 5 bases. Germline-derived CDR1 and CDR2 are MNHEY and SMNVEV (reference sequence). Deletions cut 6 bases from V and 2 bases from J, with 10 bases between. The CDR3 length is 13 residues. The CDR3 region is CASRVGGNTEAFF. As DNA, the CDR3 is TGTGCCAGCAGGGTTGGGGGTAACACTGAAGCTTTCTTT.

The chain carries TRBV18 and TRBJ2-1, with 7 bases identical to TRBD1. The V and J ends lost 3 bases and 11 bases, in that order; junction bases with no gene match: 4. CDR1 and CDR2 from the germline V gene are KGHSH and LQKENI. There are 12 residues in the CDR3. CDR3 sequence reads: CASSPDRKKQFF. The CDR3 DNA is TGTGCCAGCTCACCGGACAGGAAGAAGCAGTTCTTC. The full variable domain, in which reference TRBV18 and TRBJ2-1 provide the parts outside the CDR3, is NAGVMQNPRHLVRRRGQEARLRCSPMKGHSHVYWYRQLPEEGLKFMVYLQKENIIDESGMPKERFSAEFPKEGPSILRIQQVVRGDSAAYFCASSPDRKKQFFGPGTRLTVL.

This chain connects TRBV29-1 to TRBJ2-5; weak D call: TRBD1 (6 bases). CDR1 and CDR2 from the germline V gene are SQVTM and ANQGSEA. The CDR3 sequence is 13 residues long. V shed 4 bases and J shed 2 bases, with 11 bases lying between them. The CDR3 DNA sequence: TGCAGCGTTGGGGGGCTTAGACAAGAGACCCAGTACTTC. It specifies CSVGGLRQETQYF. Full variable domain (remainder filled in from reference TRBV29-1 and TRBJ2-5): SAVISQKPSRDICQRGTSLTIQCQVDSQVTMMFWYRQQPGQSLTLIATANQGSEATYESGFVIDKFPISRPNLTFSTLTVSNMSPEDSSIYLCSVGGLRQETQYFGPGTRLLVL.

J is TRBJ1-2 and V is TRBV29-1, with D perhaps TRBD1 (5 bases). Germline CDR1 reads SQVTM; CDR2 reads ANQGSEA. V lost 4 bases to trimming and J lost 8 bases, with 11 bases between them. The CDR3 contains 11 residues. CDR3 sequence: CSVGGSEGYTF. The CDR3 DNA follows: TGCAGCGTTGGGGGGTCAGAGGGCTACACCTTC.

V gene TRBV27 combines with J gene TRBJ2-5; the D is unclear. The ends were cut back, 2 bases at V and 4 bases at J, with 11 bases in the middle. This CDR3 is built from 14 residues. Germline V lookup: CDR1 MNHEY, CDR2 SMNVEV (reference sequence). The CDR3 DNA is TGTGCCAGCAGTTTACGCCTGGGCGGAGAGACCCAGTACTTC. Protein sequence: CASSLRLGGETQYF.

V gene TRBV18 combines with J gene TRBJ2-1; D remains ambiguous. CDR1 KGHSH and CDR2 LQKENI come from the germline V gene. V gave up 1 base and J gave up 1 base, with 11 bases separating them. This CDR3 has 16 residues. The CDR3 spells CASSPRANPSYNEQFF. In DNA form, the CDR3 reads TGTGCCAGCTCACCACGGGCGAACCCTTCCTACAATGAGCAGTTCTTC.

The chain recombines TRBV5-1 with TRBJ2-2, with no clear D. Germline loops: CDR1 SGHRS, CDR2 YFSETQ. The germline V and J ends were trimmed by 4 bases and 4 bases, with 11 bases remaining between them. The CDR3 spans 14 residues. CDR3 sequence (DNA): TGCGCCAGCAGCCAGCCAGGAATCACCGGGGAGCTGTTTTTT. This encodes CASSQPGITGELFF.

This rearrangement joins TRBV12-5 to TRBJ2-7; a weak D match, TRBD2 (6 bases). Germline V gene lookup returns CDR1 LGHNT and CDR2 FRNRAP. The CDR3 has 13 residues. V was clipped by 6 bases and J by 4 bases, with 13 bases between them. CDR3 loop: CASGPSGGYEQYF. For the CDR3, the DNA is TGTGCTAGTGGACCATCCGGGGGTTACGAGCAGTACTTC. The full variable domain, in which reference TRBV12-5 and TRBJ2-7 provide the parts outside the CDR3, is DARVTQTPRHKVTEMGQEVTMRCQPILGHNTVFWYRQTMMQGLELLAYFRNRAPLDDSGMPKDRFSAEMPDATLATLKIQPSEPRDSAVYFCASGPSGGYEQYFGPGTRLTVT.

The CDR3 DNA is TGTGCCAGCACCTTCACCCGGGAGGACTCCTACGAGCAGTACTTC. Its protein is CASTFTREDSYEQYF. The rearrangement uses TRBV7-3 and TRBJ2-7; 7 bases fit TRBD2. The trim removed 7 bases at V and 0 bases at J, leaving 9 bases unmatched. Germline values: CDR1 SGHTA, CDR2 FQGTGA. This CDR3 spans 15 amino acids.

V usage is TRBV19 and J usage is TRBJ1-1; 7 bases are shared with TRBD1. The CDR3 is 18 amino acids. Unmatched junction bases numbered 17, after V lost 4 bases and J lost 3 bases. Looked up from germline, CDR1 is LNHDA and CDR2 is SQIVND (reference sequence). The chain's CDR3 is CASSKALGRGLSDTEAFF. The CDR3 coding sequence is TGTGCCAGTAGTAAGGCTCTTGGCAGGGGGTTATCGGACACTGAAGCTTTCTTT.